This T cell receptor beta chain was identified in a study of cytomegalovirus exposure and HLA in healthy donors. Study-level background: Out of about 410 genotyped donors, 81% belonged to the Caucasian-associated ancestry cluster.

General study results and limits: In vitro, three CMV-associated chains proved specific for CMV antigens. Beyond CMV serostatus, there was no information to go on about immune exposure.

V gave up 3 bases and J gave up 1 base; unmatched junction bases: 4. In germline, CDR1 is MDHEN, CDR2 SYDVKM. CDR3 size: 16 residues. Concerning this clone itself: Its antigen remains unknown.

13 Jbeta primers and 60 Vbeta primers were used for the PCR. Authors' methods: Some 11 million shared chains were among the roughly 78 million unique TCR beta chains that a later analysis counted. Produced via immunoSEQ multiplex PCR; TCRdb's table is partial and in-frame only. That table gives V, J and clone size, and the DNA gave D and trimming. The sample contains about 160,000 clones, roughly 80% of which appear only once. Material: PBMCs. The chain joins TRBV28 to TRBJ2-3, with 10 bases fitting TRBD2. This TCR was recovered from a male donor in good health and CMV-seronegative. The CDR3: CASSLPGTSGTDTQYF. The CDR3 DNA follows: TGTGCCAGCAGTTTGCCCGGGACTAGCGGCACAGATACGCAGTATTTT.